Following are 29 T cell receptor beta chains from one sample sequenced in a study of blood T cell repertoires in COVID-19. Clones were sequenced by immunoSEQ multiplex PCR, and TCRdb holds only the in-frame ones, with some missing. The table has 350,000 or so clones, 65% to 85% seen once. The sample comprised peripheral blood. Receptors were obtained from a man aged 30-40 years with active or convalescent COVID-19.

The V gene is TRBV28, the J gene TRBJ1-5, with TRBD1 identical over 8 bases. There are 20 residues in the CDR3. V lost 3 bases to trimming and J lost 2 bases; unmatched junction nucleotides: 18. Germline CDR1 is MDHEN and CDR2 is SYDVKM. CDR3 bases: TGTGCCAGCAGTTTCTACTGGACAGGGATACCCGGTGGTGGCAATCAGCCCCAGCATTTT. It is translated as CASSFYWTGIPGGGNQPQHF.

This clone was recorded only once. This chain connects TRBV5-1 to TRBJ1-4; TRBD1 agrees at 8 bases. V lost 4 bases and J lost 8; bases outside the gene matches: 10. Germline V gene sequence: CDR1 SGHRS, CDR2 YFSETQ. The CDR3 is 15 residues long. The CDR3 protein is CASSNGQGRDEKLFF. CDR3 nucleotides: TGCGCCAGCAGCAACGGACAGGGCAGGGACGAAAAACTGTTTTTT.

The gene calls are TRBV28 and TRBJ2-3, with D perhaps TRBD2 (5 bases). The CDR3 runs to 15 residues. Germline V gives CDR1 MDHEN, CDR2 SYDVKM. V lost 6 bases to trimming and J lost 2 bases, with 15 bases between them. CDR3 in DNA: TGTGCCAGCAGGTCGACGAGGGATTACACAGATACGCAGTATTTT. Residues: CASRSTRDYTDTQYF.

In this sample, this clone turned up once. In nucleotides, the CDR3 is TGTGCCAGCAGCCTTCGACAGGGGGCTTGGGACACTGAAGCTTTCTTT. It yields the protein CASSLRQGAWDTEAFF. This chain links TRBV13 with TRBJ1-1; 10 positions match TRBD1. V was clipped by 5 bases and J by 3 bases; unmatched bases: 9. Germline CDR1 and CDR2: PRHDT and FYEKMQ (reference sequence). The CDR3 covers 16 residues.

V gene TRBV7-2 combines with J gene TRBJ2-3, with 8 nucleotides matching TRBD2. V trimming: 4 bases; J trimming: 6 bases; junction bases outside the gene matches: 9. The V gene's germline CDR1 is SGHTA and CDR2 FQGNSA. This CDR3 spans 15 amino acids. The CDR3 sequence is CASSSNGLAGDTQYF. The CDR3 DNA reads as TGTGCCAGCAGCTCCAACGGACTAGCAGGGGATACGCAGTATTTT.

This CDR3 is CAISPLEGGGTEAFF. The CDR3 DNA reads as TGTGCCATCAGCCCTCTGGAGGGAGGAGGCACTGAAGCTTTCTTT. V and J are TRBV10-3 and TRBJ1-1; D uncertain. V gave up 6 bases and J gave up 4 bases, with 18 bases separating them. The CDR3 is made up of 15 amino acids. Germline loops: CDR1 ENHRY, CDR2 SYGVKD.

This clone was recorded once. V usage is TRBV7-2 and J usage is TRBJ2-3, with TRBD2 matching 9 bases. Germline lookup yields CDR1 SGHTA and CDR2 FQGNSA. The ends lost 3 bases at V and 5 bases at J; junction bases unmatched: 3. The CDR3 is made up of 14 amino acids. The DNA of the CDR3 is TGTGCCAGCAGCTTCCTTAGCGGGAGAGATACGCAGTATTTT. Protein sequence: CASSFLSGRDTQYF.

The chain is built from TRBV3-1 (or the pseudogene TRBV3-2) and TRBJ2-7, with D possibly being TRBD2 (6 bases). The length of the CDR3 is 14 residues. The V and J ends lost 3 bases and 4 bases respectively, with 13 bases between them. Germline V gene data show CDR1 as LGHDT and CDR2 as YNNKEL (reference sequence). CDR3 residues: CASSQVARGYEQYF. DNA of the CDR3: TGTGCCAGCAGCCAGGTGGCTCGGGGGTACGAGCAGTACTTC.

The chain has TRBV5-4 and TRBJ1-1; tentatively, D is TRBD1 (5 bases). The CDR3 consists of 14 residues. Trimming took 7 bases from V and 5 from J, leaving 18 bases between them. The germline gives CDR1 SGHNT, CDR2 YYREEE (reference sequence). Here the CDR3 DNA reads TGTGCCAGCTACATCGACAGCCCCAAAACTGAAGCTTTCTTT. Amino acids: CASYIDSPKTEAFF.

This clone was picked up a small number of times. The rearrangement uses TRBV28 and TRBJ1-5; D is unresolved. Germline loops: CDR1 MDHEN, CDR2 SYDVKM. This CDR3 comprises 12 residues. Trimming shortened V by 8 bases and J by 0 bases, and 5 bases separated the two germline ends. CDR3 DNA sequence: TGTGCCAGCCACAATAGCAATCAGCCCCAGCATTTT. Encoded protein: CASHNSNQPQHF.

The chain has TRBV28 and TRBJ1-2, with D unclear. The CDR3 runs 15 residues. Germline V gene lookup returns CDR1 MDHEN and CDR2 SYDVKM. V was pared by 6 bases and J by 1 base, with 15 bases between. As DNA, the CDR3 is TGTGCCAGCAGCCTCCCCCGAGGGTATAACTATGGCTACACCTTC. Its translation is CASSLPRGYNYGYTF.

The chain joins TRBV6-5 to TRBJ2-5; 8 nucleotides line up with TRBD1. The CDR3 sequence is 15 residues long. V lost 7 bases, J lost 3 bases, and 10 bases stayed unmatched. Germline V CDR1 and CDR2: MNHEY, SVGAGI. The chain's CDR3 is CASKKLAGGEETQYF. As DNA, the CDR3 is TGTGCCAGCAAGAAGCTGGCAGGGGGCGAAGAGACCCAGTACTTC.

CDR3 sequence: CASSSFLPSDNEQFF. The CDR3 coding sequence is TGTGCCAGCAGCTCCTTCCTACCTTCCGACAATGAGCAGTTCTTC. The chain recombines TRBV7-9 with TRBJ2-1, with unresolved D. The length of the CDR3 is 15 residues. Germline V CDR1 and CDR2: SEHNR, FQNEAQ (reference sequence). Trimming shortened V by 4 bases and J by 5 bases, and 15 bases separated the two germline ends.

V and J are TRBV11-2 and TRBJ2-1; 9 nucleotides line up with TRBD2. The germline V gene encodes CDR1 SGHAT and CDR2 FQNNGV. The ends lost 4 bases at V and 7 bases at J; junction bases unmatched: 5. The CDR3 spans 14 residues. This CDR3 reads CASSSSGTFNEQFF. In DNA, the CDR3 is TGTGCCAGCAGCTCTAGCGGGACCTTTAATGAGCAGTTCTTC.

Written as DNA, the CDR3 is TGTGCCTGGAGCAGATATAATGAAAAACTGTTTTTT. Encoded protein: CAWSRYNEKLFF. J is TRBJ1-4 and V is TRBV30; D ambiguous. Germline V gene sequence: CDR1 GTSNPN, CDR2 SVGIG (reference sequence). Trimming removed 3 bases at V and 4 bases at J, with 6 bases between. The CDR3 extends over 12 amino acids. Combining the CDR3 with reference TRBV30 and TRBJ1-4 gives the whole variable domain SQTIHQWPATLVQPVGSPLSLECTVEGTSNPNLYWYRQAAGRGLQLLFYSVGIGQISSEVPQNLSASRPQDRQFILSSKKLLLSDSGFYLCAWSRYNEKLFFGSGTQLSVL.

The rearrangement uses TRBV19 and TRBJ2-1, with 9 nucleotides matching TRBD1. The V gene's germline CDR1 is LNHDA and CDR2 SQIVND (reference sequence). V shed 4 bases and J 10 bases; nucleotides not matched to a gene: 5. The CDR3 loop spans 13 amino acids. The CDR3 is CASSTSGTGEQFF. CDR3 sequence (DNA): TGTGCCAGTAGTACCTCCGGGACAGGGGAGCAGTTCTTC.

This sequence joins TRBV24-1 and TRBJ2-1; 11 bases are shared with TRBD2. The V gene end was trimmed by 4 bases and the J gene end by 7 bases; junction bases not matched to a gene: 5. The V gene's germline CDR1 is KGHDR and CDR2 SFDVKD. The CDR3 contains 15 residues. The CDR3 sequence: CATSESGLADNEQFF. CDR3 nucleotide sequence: TGTGCCACCAGTGAGTCGGGACTAGCGGATAATGAGCAGTTCTTC.

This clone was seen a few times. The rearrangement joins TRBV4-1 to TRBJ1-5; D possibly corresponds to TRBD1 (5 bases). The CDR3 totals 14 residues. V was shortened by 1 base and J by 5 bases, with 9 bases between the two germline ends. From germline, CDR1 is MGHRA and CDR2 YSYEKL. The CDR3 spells CASSQAPRDQPQHF. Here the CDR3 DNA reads TGCGCCAGCAGCCAAGCTCCCAGGGATCAGCCCCAGCATTTT.

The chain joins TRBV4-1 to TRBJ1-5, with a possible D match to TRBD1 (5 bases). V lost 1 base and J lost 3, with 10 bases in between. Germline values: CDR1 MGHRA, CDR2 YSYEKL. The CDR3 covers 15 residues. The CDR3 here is CASSQVAGTNQPQHF. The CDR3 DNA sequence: TGCGCCAGCAGCCAAGTAGCGGGGACCAATCAGCCCCAGCATTTT.

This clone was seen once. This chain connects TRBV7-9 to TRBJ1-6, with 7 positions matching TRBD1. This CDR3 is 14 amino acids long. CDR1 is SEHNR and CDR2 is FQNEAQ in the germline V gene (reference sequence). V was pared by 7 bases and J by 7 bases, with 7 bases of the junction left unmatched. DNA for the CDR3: TGTGCCAGCACCACGGACAGGCGAAATTCACCCCTCCACTTT. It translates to CASTTDRRNSPLHF.

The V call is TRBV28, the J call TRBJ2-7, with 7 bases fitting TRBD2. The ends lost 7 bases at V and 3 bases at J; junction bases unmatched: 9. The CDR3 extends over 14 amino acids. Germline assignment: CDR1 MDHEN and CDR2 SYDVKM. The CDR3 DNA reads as TGTGCCAGCACCATCGGGGGGATGGGCTACGAGCAGTACTTC. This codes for CASTIGGMGYEQYF.

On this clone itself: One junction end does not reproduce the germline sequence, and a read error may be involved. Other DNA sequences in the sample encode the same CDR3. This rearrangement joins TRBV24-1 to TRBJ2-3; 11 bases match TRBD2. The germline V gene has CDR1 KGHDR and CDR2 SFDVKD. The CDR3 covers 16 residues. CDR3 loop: CATSDALAGEADTQYF. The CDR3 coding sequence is TGTGCCACCAGTGATGCACTAGCGGGAGAGGCAGATACACAGTATTTT.

CDR3 in amino acids: CASSPRASGNYEQYF. CDR3 bases: TGTGCCAGCTCACCGCGGGCTAGCGGGAACTACGAGCAGTACTTC. The chain joins TRBV18 to TRBJ2-7; 9 bases map to TRBD2. This CDR3 spans 15 amino acids. V was pared by 3 bases and J by 3 bases, with 6 bases of the junction left unmatched. In germline, CDR1 is KGHSH, CDR2 LQKENI. The full variable domain, its missing parts supplied by reference TRBV18 and TRBJ2-7, is NAGVMQNPRHLVRRRGQEARLRCSPMKGHSHVYWYRQLPEEGLKFMVYLQKENIIDESGMPKERFSAEFPKEGPSILRIQQVVRGDSAAYFCASSPRASGNYEQYFGPGTRLTVT.

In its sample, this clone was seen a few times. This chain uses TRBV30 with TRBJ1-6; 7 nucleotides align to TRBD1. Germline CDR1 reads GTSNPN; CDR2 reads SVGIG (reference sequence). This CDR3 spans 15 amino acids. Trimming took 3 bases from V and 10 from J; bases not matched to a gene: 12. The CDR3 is CAWRERQGGRSPLHF. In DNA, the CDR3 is TGTGCCTGGAGGGAAAGACAGGGCGGAAGATCACCCCTCCACTTT.

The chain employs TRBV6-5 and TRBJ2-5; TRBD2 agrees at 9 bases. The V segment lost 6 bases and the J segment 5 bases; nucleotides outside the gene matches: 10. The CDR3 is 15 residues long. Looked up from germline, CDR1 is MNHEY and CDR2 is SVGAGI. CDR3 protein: CASSLDSGSWETQYF. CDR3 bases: TGTGCCAGCAGCCTCGATAGCGGGAGCTGGGAGACCCAGTACTTC.

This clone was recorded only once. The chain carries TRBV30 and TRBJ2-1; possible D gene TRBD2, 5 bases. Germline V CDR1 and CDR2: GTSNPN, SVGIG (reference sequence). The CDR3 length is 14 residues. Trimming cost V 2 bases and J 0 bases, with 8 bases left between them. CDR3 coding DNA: TGTGCCTGGAGTCGAGGGTTCTCCTACAATGAGCAGTTCTTC. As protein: CAWSRGFSYNEQFF.

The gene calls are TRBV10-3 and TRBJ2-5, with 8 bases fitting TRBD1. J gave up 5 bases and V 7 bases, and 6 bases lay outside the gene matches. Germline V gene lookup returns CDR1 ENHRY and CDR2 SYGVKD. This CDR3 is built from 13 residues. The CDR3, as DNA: TGTGCCATCACGACAGGGGAAGGCGAGACCCAGTACTTC. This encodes CAITTGEGETQYF.

As DNA, the CDR3 is TGTGCCAGCAGCTTAGGGACTAGCTCCCAAGAGACCCAGTACTTC. Its translation: CASSLGTSSQETQYF. The rearrangement uses TRBV7-9 and TRBJ2-5; TRBD2 matches at 8 bases. J was trimmed by 1 base and V by 1 base; bases with no gene match: 2. This CDR3 is built from 15 residues. Germline V gene lookup returns CDR1 SEHNR and CDR2 FQNEAQ (reference sequence).

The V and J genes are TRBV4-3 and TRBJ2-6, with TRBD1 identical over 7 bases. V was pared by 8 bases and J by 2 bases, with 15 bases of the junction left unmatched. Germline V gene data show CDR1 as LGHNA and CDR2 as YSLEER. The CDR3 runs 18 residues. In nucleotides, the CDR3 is TGCGCCAGCCAGGATCACAGGGGTACCTCCGCTGGGGCCAACGTCCTGACTTTC. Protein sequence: CASQDHRGTSAGANVLTF.